The clone carrying this T cell receptor (beta chain) was seen once. Amplification in unsorted PBMC replicate PCRs started from 300 ng DNA, which equals 28,000 or so T cell genomes. Clones were sequenced by immunoSEQ multiplex PCR, and TCRdb holds only the in-frame ones, with some missing. Of about 560,000 clones detected, roughly 79% appear once; the ten largest clones hold around 12%. This specimen comes from a study of shared clonotypes between healthy human individuals. Participating donors were healthy, HIV-negative adults free of recent acute infections or vaccinations. The sequenced material came from PBMCs. This receptor was obtained from a woman aged 35 to 49 in good health. Some clones in this sample may be carry-over from other donors' samples.

CDR3: CASSEFDSAVAKNIQYF. The CDR3 DNA reads TGTGCCAGCAGTGAATTTGACAGCGCCGTAGCCAAAAACATTCAGTACTTC. The chain employs TRBV6-1 and TRBJ2-4, with a possible D match to TRBD1 (5 bases). Germline V lookup: CDR1 MNHNS, CDR2 SASEGT. This CDR3 region has 17 residues. Trimming shortened V by 2 bases and J by 0 bases, and 14 bases separated the two germline ends.